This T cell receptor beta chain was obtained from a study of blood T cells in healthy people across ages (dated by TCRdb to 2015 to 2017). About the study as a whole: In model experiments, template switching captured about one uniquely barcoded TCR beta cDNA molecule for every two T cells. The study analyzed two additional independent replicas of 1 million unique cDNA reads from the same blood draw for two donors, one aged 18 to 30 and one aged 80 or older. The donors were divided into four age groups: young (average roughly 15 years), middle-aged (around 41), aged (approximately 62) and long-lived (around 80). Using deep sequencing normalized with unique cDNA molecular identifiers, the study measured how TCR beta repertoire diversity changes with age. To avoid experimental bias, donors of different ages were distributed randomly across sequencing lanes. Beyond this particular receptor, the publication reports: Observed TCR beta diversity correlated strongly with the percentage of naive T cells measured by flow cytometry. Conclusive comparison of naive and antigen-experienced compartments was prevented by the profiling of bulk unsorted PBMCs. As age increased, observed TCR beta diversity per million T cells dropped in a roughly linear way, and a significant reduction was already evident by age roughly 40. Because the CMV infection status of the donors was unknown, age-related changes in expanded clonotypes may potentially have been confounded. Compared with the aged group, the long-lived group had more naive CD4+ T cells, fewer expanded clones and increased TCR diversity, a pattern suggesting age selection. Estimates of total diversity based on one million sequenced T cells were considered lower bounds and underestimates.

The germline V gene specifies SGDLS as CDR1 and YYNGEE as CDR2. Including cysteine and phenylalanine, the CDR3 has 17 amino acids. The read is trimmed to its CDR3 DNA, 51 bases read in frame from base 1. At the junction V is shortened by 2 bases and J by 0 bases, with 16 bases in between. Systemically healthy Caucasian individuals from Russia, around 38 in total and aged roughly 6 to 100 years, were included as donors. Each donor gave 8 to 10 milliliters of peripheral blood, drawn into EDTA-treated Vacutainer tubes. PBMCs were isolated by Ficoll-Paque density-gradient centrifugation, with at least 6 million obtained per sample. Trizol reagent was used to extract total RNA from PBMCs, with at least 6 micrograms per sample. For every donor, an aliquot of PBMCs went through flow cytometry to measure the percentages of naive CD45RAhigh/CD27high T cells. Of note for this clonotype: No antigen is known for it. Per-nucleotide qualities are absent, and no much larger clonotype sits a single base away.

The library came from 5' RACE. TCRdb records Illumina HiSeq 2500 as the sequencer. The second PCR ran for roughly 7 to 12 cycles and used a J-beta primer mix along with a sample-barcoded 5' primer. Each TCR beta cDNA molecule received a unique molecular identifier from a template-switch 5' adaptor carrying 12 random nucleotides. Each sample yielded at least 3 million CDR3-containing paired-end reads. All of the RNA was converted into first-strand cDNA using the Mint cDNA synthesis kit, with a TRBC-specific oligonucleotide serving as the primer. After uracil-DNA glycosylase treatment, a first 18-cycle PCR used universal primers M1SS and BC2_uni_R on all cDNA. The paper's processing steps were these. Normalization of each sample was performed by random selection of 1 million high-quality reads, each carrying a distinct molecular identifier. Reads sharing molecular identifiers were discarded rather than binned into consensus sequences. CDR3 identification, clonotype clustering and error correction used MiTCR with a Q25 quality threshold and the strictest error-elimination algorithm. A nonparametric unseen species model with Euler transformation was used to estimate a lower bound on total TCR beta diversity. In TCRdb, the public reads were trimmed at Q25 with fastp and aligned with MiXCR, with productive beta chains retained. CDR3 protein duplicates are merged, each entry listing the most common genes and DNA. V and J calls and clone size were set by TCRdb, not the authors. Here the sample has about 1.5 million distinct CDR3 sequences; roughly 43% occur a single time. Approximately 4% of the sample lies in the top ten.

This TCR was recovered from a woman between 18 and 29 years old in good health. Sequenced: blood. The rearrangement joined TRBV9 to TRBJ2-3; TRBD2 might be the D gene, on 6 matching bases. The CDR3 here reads CASSVEWRDTSTDTQYF. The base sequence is TGTGCCAGCAGCGTCGAATGGCGGGATACTAGCACAGATACGCAGTATTTT.